What follows is one T cell receptor (beta chain) and its context. The CDR3 runs 13 residues. CDR1 is SGHAT, CDR2 FQDESV, per germline (reference sequence). The V gene lost 5 bases and the J gene lost 5 bases, with 9 bases spanning the gap. TCRdb's copy holds only in-frame clones and misses some; the assay was immunoSEQ multiplex PCR. This repertoire shows over 350,000 clones, about 95% found once; its top ten account for around 0.019%. This entry comes from a study of shared T cell receptors in the human thymus. The clonotype originates from a human donor. J is TRBJ2-2 and V is TRBV11-1, with D maybe TRBD1 (5 bases). The sequencing input was thymocytes. CDR3 in DNA: TGTGCCAGCAGCGCGACAGTTACCGGGGAGCTGTTTTTT. It codes for CASSATVTGELFF.